This T cell receptor (beta chain) originates from a study of blood T cell repertoires in COVID-19. Study information: Samples taken during acute and convalescent COVID-19 were collected in the United States, Italy and Spain.

With 4 bases clipped from V and 1 base from J, the junction kept 5 bases outside the gene matches. Germline values: CDR1 KGHSH, CDR2 LQKENI. The CDR3 contains 16 residues. In the authors' workflow: By means of reference gene primer amplification, nucleated cell counts were estimated. Using immunoSEQ multiplex PCR, the repertoire was profiled, and TCRdb retains in-frame clones only, with some absent. V and J calls and clone size are as listed in that table; D and trimming were resolved from the DNA. The table records roughly 280,000 clones, 75% to 90% of them present only once. The sequence was collected from a woman in her forties or fifties who had recovered from COVID-19. Sequencing input: peripheral blood. The chain uses TRBV18 and TRBJ2-5, with 11 positions matching TRBD1. In nucleotides, the CDR3 is TGTGCCAGCTCACGGCGGGACAGGGGGTTCCAAGAGACCCAGTACTTC. Its translation: CASSRRDRGFQETQYF.